These 28 T cell receptor beta chains were all obtained from the same sample, sequenced in a study of chemoradiotherapy in HPV16-positive cancers. This table comes from immunoSEQ multiplex PCR, and its TCRdb copy is limited to in-frame clones, with some not included. The sample includes 8,000 or so clones, just over 70% seen only once; the top ten take around 21%. Collection took place from a patient who underwent chemoradiotherapy. These TCRs come from a human donor with HPV-associated anogenital cancer.

This clone has more than one count but fewer than ten. The V and J genes are TRBV2 and TRBJ2-3; no clear D gene. This CDR3 contains 11 residues. Germline assignment: CDR1 SNHLY and CDR2 FYNNEI. Trimming took 4 bases from V and 4 from J, leaving 3 bases between them. The CDR3 coding sequence is TGTGCCAGCAGTGTCTCAGATACGCAGTATTTT. Translating it yields CASSVSDTQYF.

This clone was detected once. The gene calls are TRBV9 and TRBJ2-2; 8 bases map to TRBD1. The CDR3 has 16 amino acids. The J segment lost 3 bases and the V segment lost 3 bases, leaving 7 bases of the junction unmatched. Germline loops: CDR1 SGDLS, CDR2 YYNGEE. CDR3 protein: CASSALQGEYTGELFF. Written as DNA, the CDR3 is TGTGCCAGCAGCGCCTTACAGGGGGAGTACACCGGGGAGCTGTTTTTT.

The chain links TRBV15 to TRBJ1-5, with 12 bases fitting TRBD1. Germline V gives CDR1 LNHNV, CDR2 YYDKDF (reference sequence). The CDR3 runs to 16 residues. The ends lost 4 bases at V and 8 bases at J; junction bases unmatched: 9. CDR3 nucleotide sequence: TGTGCCACCAGCAAATCCGGGACAGGGGGCCTAGAGCCCCAGCATTTT. Protein: CATSKSGTGGLEPQHF.

The gene calls are TRBV7-9 and TRBJ2-2; D unclear. The CDR3 runs to 14 residues. The germline V gene has CDR1 SEHNR and CDR2 FQNEAQ (reference sequence). Trimming shortened V by 5 bases and J by 1 base, and 8 bases separated the two germline ends. The CDR3 here is CASSQYLNTGELFF. Here the CDR3 DNA reads TGTGCCAGCAGCCAATACCTGAACACCGGGGAGCTGTTTTTT.

To note about this clone: Additional DNA sequences in this sample encode the identical CDR3. J is TRBJ2-5 and V is TRBV5-1, with 8 nucleotides matching TRBD1. The CDR3 totals 15 residues. The germline CDR1 and CDR2 sequences are SGHRS and YFSETQ. J gave up 2 bases and V 3 bases, and 6 bases lay outside the gene matches. This chain's CDR3 is CASSSNTGGQETQYF. For the CDR3, the DNA is TGCGCCAGCAGCTCTAATACAGGGGGGCAAGAGACCCAGTACTTC.

The rearrangement joins TRBV4-1 to TRBJ1-1; 7 nucleotides match TRBD1. Germline CDR1 and CDR2: MGHRA and YSYEKL. V dropped 3 bases and J dropped 5; count of bases not matched to a gene: 6. The CDR3 is 14 residues long. The CDR3 coding sequence is TGCGCCAGCAGCCATTTACAGGGGAGGACTGAAGCTTTCTTT. Its translation is CASSHLQGRTEAFF.

V gene TRBV28 combines with J gene TRBJ1-2, with TRBD1 identical over 9 bases. Germline CDR1 is MDHEN and CDR2 is SYDVKM. The CDR3 loop spans 14 amino acids. The J segment lost 3 bases and the V segment lost 6 bases, leaving 5 bases of the junction unmatched. CDR3 DNA sequence: TGTGCCAGCAGACCGACAGGGGGGGACTATGGCTACACCTTC. Amino acid sequence: CASRPTGGDYGYTF.

The genes are TRBV5-6 and TRBJ2-5; 7 bases line up with TRBD1. TRBJ2-7 explains the end of the DNA better; the J call may be wrong. The germline CDR1 and CDR2 sequences are SGHDT and YYEEEE. This CDR3 spans 14 amino acids. The CDR3 is CASSFLQGSYEQYF. In DNA form, the CDR3 reads TGTGCCAGCAGCTTCCTACAGGGGTCCTACGAGCAGTACTTC.

The gene calls are TRBV11-1 and TRBJ2-7; tentative D call: TRBD1 (5 bases). CDR1 and CDR2 from the germline V gene are SGHAT and FQDESV (reference sequence). This CDR3 comprises 14 residues. The germline V and J ends were trimmed by 4 bases and 1 base, with 11 bases remaining between them. The CDR3: CASSSRQNSYEQYF. The CDR3 bases are TGTGCCAGCAGCTCCCGACAGAATTCCTACGAGCAGTACTTC.

The V and J genes are TRBV4-3 and TRBJ2-3, with 10 positions matching TRBD2. Per germline, CDR1 LGHNA and CDR2 YSLEER. The length of the CDR3 is 17 residues. Trimming at V came to 4 bases and at J to 8 bases, leaving 15 bases not matched to a gene. The CDR3 nucleotides read TGCGCCAGCAGCCCAGCGGGGGGGCTGGATGGCGAAGCTACGCAGTATTTT. It encodes CASSPAGGLDGEATQYF.

This clone showed up just a few times. The V gene is TRBV4-1, the J gene TRBJ2-7, with 8 nucleotides matching TRBD2. CDR1 MGHRA and CDR2 YSYEKL come from the germline V gene. V was clipped by 0 bases and J by 6 bases; unmatched bases: 7. The CDR3 runs 15 residues. CDR3 in amino acids: CASSQDREGRIEQYF. The CDR3 DNA reads TGCGCCAGCAGCCAAGATCGGGAGGGTAGGATCGAGCAGTACTTC.

The V gene is TRBV5-1, the J gene TRBJ2-7; D is undetermined. V was trimmed by 1 base and J by 4 bases, leaving 6 bases between them. This CDR3 is built from 12 residues. Germline V gene data show CDR1 as SGHRS and CDR2 as YFSETQ. In DNA form, the CDR3 reads TGCGCCAGCAGCTTGCTCGGATACGAGCAGTACTTC. It translates to CASSLLGYEQYF.

This clone was seen once. The V and J genes are TRBV9 and TRBJ2-3, with D perhaps TRBD2 (7 bases). The CDR3 is made up of 17 amino acids. V was trimmed by 3 bases and J by 2 bases, leaving 19 bases between them. Germline CDR1 SGDLS, CDR2 YYNGEE. The CDR3 sequence: CASSEARWGGATDTQYF. The CDR3 DNA reads as TGTGCCAGCAGCGAGGCCCGGTGGGGGGGGGCCACAGATACGCAGTATTTT.

V is TRBV19 and J is TRBJ2-1; D gene ambiguous. The CDR3 is 10 residues long. Germline CDR1 LNHDA, CDR2 SQIVND (reference sequence). The CDR3 coding sequence is TGTGGGAACGGCCAAAATGAGCAGTTCTTC. It is translated as CGNGQNEQFF.

This chain joins TRBV30 and TRBJ2-1, with TRBD2 matching over 9 bases. CDR3 size: 15 residues. The germline V gene has CDR1 GTSNPN and CDR2 SVGIG (reference sequence). J gave up 7 bases and V 0 bases, and 7 bases lay outside the gene matches. The CDR3 loop is CAWSVRAGGQNEQFF. The CDR3 DNA reads as TGTGCCTGGAGTGTACGGGCGGGGGGGCAGAATGAGCAGTTCTTC.

This chain uses TRBV19 with TRBJ2-2; D not resolved. V lost 3 bases, J lost 7 bases, and 9 bases lay in between. Germline V CDR1 and CDR2: LNHDA, SQIVND (reference sequence). This CDR3 is 13 amino acids long. The CDR3 coding sequence is TGTGCCAGTAGTATCGTGGATAACGGGGAGCTGTTTTTT. This codes for CASSIVDNGELFF.

This clone was seen a few times. This chain uses TRBV7-9 with TRBJ2-7; 8 bases align to TRBD2. The CDR3 is 17 amino acids. Germline lookup yields CDR1 SEHNR and CDR2 FQNEAQ (reference sequence). Trimming at V came to 5 bases and at J to 0 bases, leaving 12 bases not matched to a gene. CDR3 coding DNA: TGTGCCAGCAGCCCTGGTCTAGCGGGCGGGATCTCCTACGAGCAGTACTTC. This translates into CASSPGLAGGISYEQYF. Drawing the rest from reference TRBV7-9 and TRBJ2-7, the complete variable domain is DTGVSQNPRHKITKRGQNVTFRCDPISEHNRLYWYRQTLGQGPEFLTYFQNEAQLEKSRLLSDRFSAERPKGSFSTLEIQRTEQGDSAMYLCASSPGLAGGISYEQYFGPGTRLTVT.

The chain combines TRBV2 with TRBJ2-4, with a weak D call TRBD1 (6 bases). The CDR3 covers 14 residues. The ends were cut back, 6 bases at V and 6 bases at J, with 15 bases in the middle. The germline V gene has CDR1 SNHLY and CDR2 FYNNEI. DNA of the CDR3: TGTGCCAGCAGGCAGGTTAGGGGGTTAAACATTCAGTACTTC. Translating it yields CASRQVRGLNIQYF.

The V and J genes are TRBV2 and TRBJ1-6, with a tentative D call TRBD1 (5 bases). The germline CDR1 and CDR2 sequences are SNHLY and FYNNEI. The CDR3 covers 15 residues. Trimming removed 2 bases at V and 10 bases at J, with 15 bases between. CDR3 bases: TGTGCCAGCAGTGAACTCGAGGGCACAGGATCACCCCTCCACTTT. Translating gives CASSELEGTGSPLHF.

This sequence joins TRBV6-1 and TRBJ2-2; D is tentatively TRBD1 or TRBD2 (6 bases each). V lost 8 bases to trimming and J lost 6 bases, with 16 bases between them. The CDR3 spans 14 residues. Germline values: CDR1 MNHNS, CDR2 SASEGT. CDR3 nucleotides: TGTGCCAGCTCCTTTGAAAGGGGGGCCGGGGAGCTGTTTTTT. This codes for CASSFERGAGELFF.

The chain has TRBV9 and TRBJ1-2; maybe TRBD1 (5 bases). The CDR3 totals 14 residues. Germline values: CDR1 SGDLS, CDR2 YYNGEE. V lost 0 bases, J lost 4 bases, and 10 bases lay in between. The CDR3 region has the DNA TGTGCCAGCAGCGTAGCTAGGGGCGCCTATGGCTACACCTTC. This encodes CASSVARGAYGYTF.

V gene TRBV5-4 combines with J gene TRBJ1-6; D not resolved. V lost 1 base and J lost 7, with 9 bases in between. Germline CDR1 reads SGHNT; CDR2 reads YYREEE (reference sequence). The CDR3 runs to 14 residues. CDR3 sequence: CASSLNTFNSPLHF. CDR3 coding DNA: TGTGCCAGCAGCTTGAACACCTTCAATTCACCCCTCCACTTT.

This clone appeared a few times. J is TRBJ2-1 and V is TRBV28; 7 bases fit TRBD2. V shed 6 bases and J 4 bases; nucleotides not matched to a gene: 6. This CDR3 contains 14 residues. CDR1 and CDR2 from the germline V gene are MDHEN and SYDVKM. The CDR3 protein is CASSSPSGYNEQFF. The CDR3 DNA reads TGTGCCAGCAGCTCTCCTAGCGGATACAATGAGCAGTTCTTC.

This chain connects TRBV5-1 to TRBJ2-7; D is undetermined. CDR1 SGHRS and CDR2 YFSETQ come from the germline V gene. V was cut by 4 bases and J by 3 bases, with 14 bases left in between. The CDR3 totals 14 residues. Here the CDR3 DNA reads TGCGCCAGCAGCACCCGGGCCGGGCTCTACGAGCAGTACTTC. Its translation is CASSTRAGLYEQYF.

The rearrangement uses TRBV19 and TRBJ2-2; D uncertain. V lost 3 bases to trimming and J lost 4 bases, with 12 bases between them. CDR3 length: 15 amino acids. Germline V CDR1 and CDR2: LNHDA, SQIVND (reference sequence). As DNA, the CDR3 is TGTGCCAGTAGTATTAACCGGGTCTCCACCGGGGAGCTGTTTTTT. This translates into CASSINRVSTGELFF. Supplemented by reference TRBV19 and TRBJ2-2, the full variable domain reads DGGITQSPKYLFRKEGQNVTLSCEQNLNHDAMYWYRQDPGQGLRLIYYSQIVNDFQKGDIAEGYSVSREKKESFPLTVTSAQKNPTAFYLCASSINRVSTGELFFGEGSRLTVL.

The chain has TRBV28 and TRBJ2-2; D gene uncertain. The germline V gene has CDR1 MDHEN and CDR2 SYDVKM. The CDR3 is 13 residues long. V lost 4 bases to trimming and J lost 5 bases, with 8 bases between them. CDR3 in amino acids: CASSSRQTGELFF. CDR3 bases: TGTGCCAGCAGTTCCCGCCAGACCGGGGAGCTGTTTTTT.

The chain carries TRBV18 and TRBJ2-1, with TRBD1 as a possible D gene (5 bases). This CDR3 region has 15 residues. CDR1 is KGHSH and CDR2 is LQKENI in the germline V gene. V was pared by 0 bases and J by 5 bases, with 11 bases between. In nucleotides, the CDR3 is TGTGCCAGCTCACCACCGCAAGGGGTAAACAATGAGCAGTTCTTC. It specifies CASSPPQGVNNEQFF.

This chain connects TRBV25-1 to TRBJ1-2; D is unclear. V lost 3 bases, J lost 7 bases, and 12 bases lay in between. CDR1 is MGHDK and CDR2 is SYGVNS in the germline V gene. CDR3 length: 13 residues. This chain's CDR3 is CASSDSALFGYTF. DNA of the CDR3: TGTGCCAGCAGTGATAGTGCTTTATTTGGCTACACCTTC.